This T cell receptor (beta chain) was retrieved from a study of shared clonotypes between healthy human individuals. Study at large: Donors had three CD4 naive, three CD4 memory, two CD8 naive and one CD8 memory plate apiece. General study findings and limits: Sharing across four donors was highest in naive CD4 (around 5%) and lowest in memory CD8 (0.4%). Read depth was anticipated to influence clonotype sharing among donors.

TCRdb's copy holds only in-frame clones and misses some; the assay was immunoSEQ multiplex PCR. The sample includes about 680,000 clones, roughly 94% of them seen just once. In the naive CD8 group, cells lacked CD45RO and were positively selected for CCR7, so terminally differentiated effector memory CD45RA+ cells were left out. Germline CDR1 SEHNR, CDR2 FQNEAQ (reference sequence). Trimming cost V 3 bases and J 8 bases, with 8 bases left between them. The CDR3 covers 12 residues. In this sample, this clone turned up once. The antigen is not known. Other nucleotide sequences from this sample produce the same CDR3.

V gene TRBV7-9 combines with J gene TRBJ2-1; no firm D call. The sequence came from a man aged 25-40 years in good health. The sample taken for sequencing was naive CD8+ T cells sorted from blood. The CDR3 DNA sequence: TGTGCCAGCAGCTTGGTTGGCGATGAGCAGTTCTTC. The encoded protein is CASSLVGDEQFF.